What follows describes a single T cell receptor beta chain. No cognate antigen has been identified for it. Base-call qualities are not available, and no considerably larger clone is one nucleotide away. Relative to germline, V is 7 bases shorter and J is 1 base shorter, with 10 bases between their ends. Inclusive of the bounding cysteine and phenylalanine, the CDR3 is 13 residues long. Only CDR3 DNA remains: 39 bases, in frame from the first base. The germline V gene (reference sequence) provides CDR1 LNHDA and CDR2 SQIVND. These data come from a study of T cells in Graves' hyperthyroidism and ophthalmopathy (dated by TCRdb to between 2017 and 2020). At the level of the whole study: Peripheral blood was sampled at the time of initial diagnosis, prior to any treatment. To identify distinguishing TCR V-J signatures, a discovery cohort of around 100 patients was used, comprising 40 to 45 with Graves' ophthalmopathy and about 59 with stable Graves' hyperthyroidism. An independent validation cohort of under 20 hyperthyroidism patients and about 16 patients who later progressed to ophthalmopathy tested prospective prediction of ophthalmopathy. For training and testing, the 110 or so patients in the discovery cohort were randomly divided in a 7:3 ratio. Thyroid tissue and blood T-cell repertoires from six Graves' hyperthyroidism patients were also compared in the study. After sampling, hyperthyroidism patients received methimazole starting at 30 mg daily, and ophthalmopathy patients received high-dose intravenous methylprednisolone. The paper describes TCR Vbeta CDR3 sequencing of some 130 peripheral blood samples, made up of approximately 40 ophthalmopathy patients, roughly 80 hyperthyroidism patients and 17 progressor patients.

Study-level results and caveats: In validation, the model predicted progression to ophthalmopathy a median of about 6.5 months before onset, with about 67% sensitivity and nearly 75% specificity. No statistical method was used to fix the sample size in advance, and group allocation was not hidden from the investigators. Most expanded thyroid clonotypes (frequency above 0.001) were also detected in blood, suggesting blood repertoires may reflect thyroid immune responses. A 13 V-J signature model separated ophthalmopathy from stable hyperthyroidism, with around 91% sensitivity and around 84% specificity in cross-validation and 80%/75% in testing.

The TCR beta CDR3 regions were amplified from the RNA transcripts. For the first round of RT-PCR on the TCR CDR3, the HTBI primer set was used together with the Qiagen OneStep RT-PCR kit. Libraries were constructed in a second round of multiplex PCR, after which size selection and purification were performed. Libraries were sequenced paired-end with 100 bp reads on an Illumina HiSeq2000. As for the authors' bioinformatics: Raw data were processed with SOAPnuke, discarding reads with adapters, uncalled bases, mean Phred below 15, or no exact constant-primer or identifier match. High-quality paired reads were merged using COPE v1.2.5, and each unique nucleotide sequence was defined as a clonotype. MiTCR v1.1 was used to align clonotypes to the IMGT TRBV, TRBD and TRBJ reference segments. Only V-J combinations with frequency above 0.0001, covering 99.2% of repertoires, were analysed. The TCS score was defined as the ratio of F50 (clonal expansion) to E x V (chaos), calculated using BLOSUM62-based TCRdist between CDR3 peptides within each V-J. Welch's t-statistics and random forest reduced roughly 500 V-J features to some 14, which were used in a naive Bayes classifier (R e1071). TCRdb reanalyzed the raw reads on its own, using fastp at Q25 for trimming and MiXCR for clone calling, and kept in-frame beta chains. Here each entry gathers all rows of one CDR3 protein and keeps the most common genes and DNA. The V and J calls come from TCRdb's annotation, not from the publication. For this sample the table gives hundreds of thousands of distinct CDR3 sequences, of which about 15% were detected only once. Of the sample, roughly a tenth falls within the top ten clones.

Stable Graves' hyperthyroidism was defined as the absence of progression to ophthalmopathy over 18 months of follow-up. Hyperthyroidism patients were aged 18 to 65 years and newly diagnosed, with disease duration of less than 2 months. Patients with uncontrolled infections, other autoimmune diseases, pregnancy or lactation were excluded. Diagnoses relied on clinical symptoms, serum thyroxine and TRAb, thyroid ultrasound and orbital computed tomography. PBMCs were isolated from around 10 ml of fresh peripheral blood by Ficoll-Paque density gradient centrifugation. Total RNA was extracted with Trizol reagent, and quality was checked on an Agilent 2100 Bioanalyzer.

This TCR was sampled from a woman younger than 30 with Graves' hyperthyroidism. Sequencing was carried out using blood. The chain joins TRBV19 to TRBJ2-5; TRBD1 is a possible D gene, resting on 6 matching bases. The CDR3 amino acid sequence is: CASTPDSQETQYF. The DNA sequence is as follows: TGTGCCAGTACCCCGGACAGCCAAGAGACCCAGTACTTC. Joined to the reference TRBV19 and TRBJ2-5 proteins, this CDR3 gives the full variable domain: DGGITQSPKYLFRKEGQNVTLSCEQNLNHDAMYWYRQDPGQGLRLIYYSQIVNDFQKGDIAEGYSVSREKKESFPLTVTSAQKNPTAFYLCASTPDSQETQYFGPGTRLLVL.